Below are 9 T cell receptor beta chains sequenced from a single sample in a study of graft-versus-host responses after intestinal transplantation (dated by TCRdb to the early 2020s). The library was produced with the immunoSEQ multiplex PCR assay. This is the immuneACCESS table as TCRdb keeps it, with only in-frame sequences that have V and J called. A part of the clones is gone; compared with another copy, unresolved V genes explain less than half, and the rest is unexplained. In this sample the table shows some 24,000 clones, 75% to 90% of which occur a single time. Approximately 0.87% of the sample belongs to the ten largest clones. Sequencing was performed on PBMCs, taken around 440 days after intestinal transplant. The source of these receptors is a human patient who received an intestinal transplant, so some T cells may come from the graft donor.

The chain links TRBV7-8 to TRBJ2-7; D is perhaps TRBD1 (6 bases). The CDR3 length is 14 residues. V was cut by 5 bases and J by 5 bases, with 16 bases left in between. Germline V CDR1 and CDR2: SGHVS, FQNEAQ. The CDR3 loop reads CASSLHQRGNEQYF. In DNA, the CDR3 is TGTGCCAGCAGCCTGCATCAGAGGGGGAACGAGCAGTACTTC.

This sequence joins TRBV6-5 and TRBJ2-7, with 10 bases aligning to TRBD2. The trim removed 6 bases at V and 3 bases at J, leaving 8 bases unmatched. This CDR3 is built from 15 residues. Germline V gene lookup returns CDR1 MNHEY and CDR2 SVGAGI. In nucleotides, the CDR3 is TGTGCCAGCAGGACCCTAGCGGGAGCCCACTACGAGCAGTACTTC. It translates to CASRTLAGAHYEQYF.

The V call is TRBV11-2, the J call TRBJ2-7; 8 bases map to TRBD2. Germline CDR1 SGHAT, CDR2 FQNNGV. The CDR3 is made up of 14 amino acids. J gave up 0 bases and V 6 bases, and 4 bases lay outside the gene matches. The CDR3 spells CASRQSGSSYEQYF. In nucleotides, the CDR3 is TGTGCCAGCAGGCAAAGCGGGAGCTCCTACGAGCAGTACTTC.

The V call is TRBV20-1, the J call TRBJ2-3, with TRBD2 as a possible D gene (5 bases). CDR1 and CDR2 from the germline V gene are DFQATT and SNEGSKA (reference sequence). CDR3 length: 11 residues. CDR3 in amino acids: CSGSETDTQYF. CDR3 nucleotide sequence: TGCAGCGGTAGCGAGACAGATACGCAGTATTTT.

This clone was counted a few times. The CDR3 region has the DNA TGTGCCAGCATCACGGACAGGGGGCGATCCGGGGCCAACGTCCTGACTTTC. This encodes CASITDRGRSGANVLTF. The chain uses TRBV2 and TRBJ2-6, with 11 bases fitting TRBD1. Germline V lookup: CDR1 SNHLY, CDR2 FYNNEI. The J segment lost 4 bases and the V segment lost 7 bases, leaving 9 bases of the junction unmatched. The CDR3 has 17 residues.

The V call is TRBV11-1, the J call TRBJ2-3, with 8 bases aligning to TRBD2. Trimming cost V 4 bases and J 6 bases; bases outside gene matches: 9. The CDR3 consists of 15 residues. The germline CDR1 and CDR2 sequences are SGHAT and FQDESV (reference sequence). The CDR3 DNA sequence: TGTGCCAGCAGCTCGCCGGGAGGGCCTTTTGATACGCAGTATTTT. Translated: CASSSPGGPFDTQYF.

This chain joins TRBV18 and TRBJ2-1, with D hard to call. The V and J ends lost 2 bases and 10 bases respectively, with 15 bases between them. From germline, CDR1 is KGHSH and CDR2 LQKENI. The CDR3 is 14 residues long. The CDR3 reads CASSPGEGVKEQFF. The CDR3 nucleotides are TGTGCCAGCTCACCAGGGGAAGGAGTAAAGGAGCAGTTCTTC.

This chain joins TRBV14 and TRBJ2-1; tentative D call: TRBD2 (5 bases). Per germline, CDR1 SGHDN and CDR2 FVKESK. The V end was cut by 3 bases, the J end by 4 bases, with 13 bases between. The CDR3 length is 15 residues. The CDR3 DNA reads TGTGCCAGCAGCCAGTGGAGGCGAGGGTACAATGAGCAGTTCTTC. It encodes CASSQWRRGYNEQFF.

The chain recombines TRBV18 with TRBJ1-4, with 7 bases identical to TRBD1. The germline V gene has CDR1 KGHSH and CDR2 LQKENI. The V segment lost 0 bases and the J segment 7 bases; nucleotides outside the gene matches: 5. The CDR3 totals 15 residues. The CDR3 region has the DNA TGTGCCAGCTCACCACCAGGGGGCTGGAGTGAAAAACTGTTTTTT. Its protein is CASSPPGGWSEKLFF.